This T cell receptor beta chain was identified in a study of shared clonotypes between healthy human individuals. Whole-study results and caveats: Sampling involved blood alone; tissue repertoires likely differ.

The assay was run at deep level. The unsorted PBMC sample used ten immunoSEQ deep assay plates. Sequencing used immunoSEQ multiplex PCR; TCRdb keeps in-frame clones, though not all of them. The sample has about 470,000 clones; more than 75% are singletons. Trimming cost V 9 bases and J 2 bases, with 17 bases left between them. This CDR3 spans 15 amino acids. Per the germline V gene, CDR1 is LNHDA and CDR2 is SQIVND (reference sequence). Concerning this clone itself: What it binds is unknown.

Unsorted samples, those not sorted, used 75 million to 90 million PBMCs for genomic DNA. The sequence was obtained from a middle-aged woman in good health. Some clones in this sample may be carry-over from other donors' samples. This chain links TRBV19 with TRBJ1-5, with D possibly TRBD1 on 6 matching bases. The sequenced sample was PBMCs. CDR3 region: CASTVGGGGNQPQHF. In DNA, the CDR3 is TGTGCCAGCACGGTTGGGGGGGGCGGCAATCAGCCCCAGCATTTT.